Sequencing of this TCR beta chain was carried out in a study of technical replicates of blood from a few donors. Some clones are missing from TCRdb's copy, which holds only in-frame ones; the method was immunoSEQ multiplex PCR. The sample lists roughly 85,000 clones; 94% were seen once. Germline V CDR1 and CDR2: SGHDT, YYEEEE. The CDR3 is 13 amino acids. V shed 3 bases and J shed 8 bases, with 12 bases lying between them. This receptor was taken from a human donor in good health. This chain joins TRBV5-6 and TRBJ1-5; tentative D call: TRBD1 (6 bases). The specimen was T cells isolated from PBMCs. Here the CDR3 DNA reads TGTGCCAGCAGCTACAGGGTAAGGGAGCCCCAGCATTTT. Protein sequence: CASSYRVREPQHF. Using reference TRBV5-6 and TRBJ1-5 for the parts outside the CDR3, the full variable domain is DAGVTQSPTHLIKTRGQQVTLRCSPKSGHDTVSWYQQALGQGPQFIFQYYEEEERQRGNFPDRFSGHQFPNYSSELNVNALLLGDSALYLCASSYRVREPQHFGDGTRLSIL.